Each of the 14 T cell receptor beta chains below was sequenced from the same sample in a study of T-cell memory formation after mild COVID-19. MiXCR, run by TCRdb on the 5' RACE reads, gives a single entry per CDR3 protein. The sample records 200,000 to 250,000 distinct CDR3 sequences, 27% being singletons. Material: PBMCs or a T cell subset sorted from them (not recorded which). Every receptor here comes from an adult woman who had mild COVID-19 (a few samples of this study predate the infection). Cell type and time point are not known.

The chain uses TRBV19 and TRBJ2-7; D tentatively fits TRBD1 or TRBD2 (5 bases each). Germline CDR1 reads LNHDA; CDR2 reads SQIVND (reference sequence). The length of the CDR3 is 14 residues. Trimming cost V 3 bases and J 7 bases, with 16 bases left between them. DNA of the CDR3: TGTGCCAGTAGTATTTCGACAGAGGGTACTGAGCAGTACTTC. Translation gives CASSISTEGTEQYF.

V usage is TRBV7-9 and J usage is TRBJ1-1; 8 bases map to TRBD1. CDR3 size: 15 residues. V shed 1 base, J shed 0 bases, and the junction held 1 base outside the gene matches. Germline assignment: CDR1 SEHNR and CDR2 FQNEAQ (reference sequence). The CDR3: CASSLGQGLNTEAFF. CDR3 nucleotide sequence: TGTGCCAGCAGCTTAGGACAGGGGTTGAACACTGAAGCTTTCTTT.

In its sample, this clonotype was seen a few times. The chain recombines TRBV11-3 with TRBJ2-5; 8 nucleotides line up with TRBD2. This CDR3 region has 14 residues. The germline CDR1 and CDR2 sequences are SGHNT and YENEEA. Germline trimming cut 5 bases from V and 5 bases from J; bases unmatched to any gene: 7. The CDR3 sequence is CASSPGGADETQYF. In DNA form, the CDR3 reads TGTGCCAGCAGCCCCGGGGGGGCTGATGAGACCCAGTACTTC.

The V gene is TRBV27, the J gene TRBJ2-3, with 9 bases lining up with TRBD2. J lost 0 bases, V lost 6 bases, and 7 bases had no gene match. This CDR3 is built from 16 residues. Germline-derived CDR1 and CDR2 are MNHEY and SMNVEV (reference sequence). The CDR3 loop is CASRQRLAASTDTQYF. The CDR3 DNA reads TGTGCCAGCAGGCAACGACTAGCGGCTAGCACAGATACGCAGTATTTT.

DNA of the CDR3: TGCGCCAGCAGCCCGTGGACAGGGAACTATGGCTACACCTTC. It is translated as CASSPWTGNYGYTF. This sequence joins TRBV5-1 and TRBJ1-2; the match to TRBD1 covers 8 bases. V lost 4 bases, J lost 2 bases, and 4 bases stayed unmatched. The CDR3 contains 14 residues. Germline CDR1 is SGHRS and CDR2 is YFSETQ.

The CDR3, as DNA: TGTGCCAGCAGCTTACAGGGGGAGGGAACCGGGGAGCTGTTTTTT. Its protein is CASSLQGEGTGELFF. This chain connects TRBV11-3 to TRBJ2-2; D could derive from TRBD1 or TRBD2 (7 bases each). The CDR3 covers 15 residues. From germline, CDR1 is SGHNT and CDR2 YENEEA. V lost 2 bases and J 5 bases, leaving 12 bases between the germline ends.

This clonotype was observed at least ten times. The chain uses TRBV7-7 and TRBJ2-2; perhaps TRBD1 as D (6 bases). CDR1 is SSHAT, CDR2 FNYEAQ, per germline (reference sequence). The CDR3 is 14 residues long. Trimming cost V 10 bases and J 1 base, with 13 bases left between them. CDR3 DNA sequence: TGTGCCATCGTCCCACAGGGGAACACCGGGGAGCTGTTTTTT. Amino acid sequence: CAIVPQGNTGELFF. The full variable domain, its missing parts supplied by reference TRBV7-7 and TRBJ2-2, is GAGVSQSPRYKVTKRGQDVTLRCDPISSHATLYWYQQALGQGPEFLTYFNYEAQPDKSGLPSDRFSAERPEGSISTLTIQRTEQRDSAMYRCAIVPQGNTGELFFGEGSRLTVL.

The chain uses TRBV29-1 and TRBJ1-3, with D possibly matching TRBD1 (6 bases). CDR1 is SQVTM and CDR2 is ANQGSEA in the germline V gene. This CDR3 contains 14 residues. With 4 bases removed from V and 0 bases from J, the gap between germline ends came to 10 bases. The CDR3, as DNA: TGCAGCGTTGGCGACAGGACCTCTGGAAACACCATATATTTT. Amino acids: CSVGDRTSGNTIYF. The variable domain in full, completed from reference TRBV29-1 and TRBJ1-3, reads SAVISQKPSRDICQRGTSLTIQCQVDSQVTMMFWYRQQPGQSLTLIATANQGSEATYESGFVIDKFPISRPNLTFSTLTVSNMSPEDSSIYLCSVGDRTSGNTIYFGEGSWLTVV.

The chain combines TRBV7-3 with TRBJ2-7, with TRBD1 identical over 7 bases. The junction had 10 bases not matched to a gene; V was cut back by 5 bases and J by 6 bases. The CDR3 runs to 14 residues. Germline CDR1 reads SGHTA; CDR2 reads FQGTGA. The CDR3: CASSRSQGLGEQYF. The CDR3 bases are TGTGCCAGCAGCCGTTCACAGGGGCTTGGCGAGCAGTACTTC.

The CDR3, as DNA: TGTGCCAGCAGCTCCGGACGTCACACAGATACGCAGTATTTT. It encodes CASSSGRHTDTQYF. The V gene is TRBV5-4, the J gene TRBJ2-3; D ambiguous. In germline, CDR1 is SGHNT, CDR2 YYREEE (reference sequence). V lost 3 bases and J lost 2, with 10 bases in between. The CDR3 loop spans 14 amino acids. Full variable domain (missing parts from reference TRBV5-4 and TRBJ2-3): ETGVTQSPTHLIKTRGQQVTLRCSSQSGHNTVSWYQQALGQGPQFIFQYYREEENGRGNFPPRFSGLQFPNYSSELNVNALELDDSALYLCASSSGRHTDTQYFGPGTRLTVL.

This clonotype occurred once. V and J are TRBV30 and TRBJ1-1, with no clear D. CDR3 length: 14 residues. Germline loops: CDR1 GTSNPN, CDR2 SVGIG (reference sequence). Trimming stripped 3 bases from V and 1 base from J, with 12 bases between. CDR3 bases: TGTGCCTGGAGAGTGAGGAGACGGAACACTGAAGCTTTCTTT. The encoded protein is CAWRVRRRNTEAFF.

This clonotype was found a few times. The V gene is TRBV20-1, the J gene TRBJ2-3, with 10 bases identical to TRBD2. CDR1 and CDR2 (germline): DFQATT, SNEGSKA (reference sequence). There are 14 residues in the CDR3. The junction had 2 bases not matched to a gene; V was cut back by 2 bases and J by 3 bases. CDR3 bases: TGCAGTGCTAGACCGGGACTAGCGACAGATACGCAGTATTTT. Protein product: CSARPGLATDTQYF.

V is TRBV3-1 and J is TRBJ2-5; 12 bases align to TRBD2. CDR1 is LGHDT and CDR2 is YNNKEL in the germline V gene (reference sequence). CDR3 length: 16 residues. J was trimmed by 2 bases and V by 4 bases; bases with no gene match: 5. In DNA, the CDR3 is TGTGCCAGCAGCCCCGGACTAGCGGGGTTACAAGAGACCCAGTACTTC. Its protein is CASSPGLAGLQETQYF.

This clonotype was observed a few times. The V call is TRBV23-1, the J call TRBJ2-5, with 7 bases aligning to TRBD1. TRBV23-1 belongs to the ORF category, with a function that is uncertain. V shed 8 bases, J shed 1 base, and the junction held 7 bases outside the gene matches. CDR3 size: 14 residues. The CDR3 sequence: CASRPGTVQETQYF. Written as DNA, the CDR3 is TGCGCCAGCCGACCCGGGACAGTCCAAGAGACCCAGTACTTC.